This T cell receptor beta chain originates from a study of cytomegalovirus exposure and HLA in healthy donors (dated by TCRdb to about 2017). In the study overall: According to an earlier analysis of around 600 of the donors, about 179 million T cells yielded 90 million to 140 million unique TCR beta sequences and approximately 300 Gb of sequence data. Typing coverage varied by locus: roughly 620-630 donors for A, B, C, DRB1 and DQB1; more than 500 for DQA1; some 610 for DPA1; roughly 470 for DPB1. Rather than using new phenotypic data, the later analysis identified candidate immune exposures from TCR beta sequences and from how often those sequences occurred across donors. The study profiled the T cell repertoires of hundreds of subjects by immunosequencing and related them to cytomegalovirus serostatus. The aim of the study was to test whether cataloging public T cell receptors could identify signatures of past pathogen exposure. Both class I and class II loci were covered by HLA typing, at four-digit resolution. A handful of DR-DQ haplotypes were handled as single units for association and clustering because linkage in the cohort was strong. In a later genetic analysis, genome-wide SNP genotypes for about 65% of the 666 donors were used, and that subset was treated as a discovery cohort. Among under 450 genotyped donors of the cohort, an average of approximately 250,000 unique TCR beta nucleotide sequences were sequenced per donor, approximately 20% of them non-productive. High-throughput TCR immunosequencing, statistical association of individual TCRs with disease status, and machine learning were combined to predict cytomegalovirus infection status. An earlier analysis of around 540 of the donors applied high-throughput TCR beta sequencing to assess whether each TCR beta V gene segment acted as functional or pseudogenic. An early release that covered about 600 HLA-typed donors contained approximately 300 gigabases of sequencing data and tens of millions of unique TCR sequences. All discovery cohort repertoires had been generated on a single sequencing platform. Of the approximately 400 genotyped donors, roughly 76% were placed in the genetic ancestry cluster associated with self-reported Caucasian donors. A later analysis re-analyzed previously published TCR beta repertoires from 660 or so donors and added high-resolution HLA genotyping to study TCR occurrence patterns. Alongside the repertoire data, information on donor age, sex, ethnicity and CMV serostatus was compiled. Besides the first cohort of roughly 700 subjects, a separate validation cohort made up of roughly 120 different subjects was used. Study-wide findings and limitations: A cluster of highly shared sequence variants was judged likely to represent a technical artifact of the sequencing pipeline. Linkage disequilibrium might explain the correlated functional status among segregating V segments, but an unknown experimental factor could not be ruled out. Across donors, most TCR sequences were observed very rarely, whereas some public TCRs were present in many individuals. For the cohort, immune exposure information was limited to CMV serostatus. This cohort had only TCR beta chains sequenced, and the lack of alpha or paired-chain data limited which features could be detected. Broadly in line with IMGT annotations, most TCR beta V segments showed up in productive rearrangements about 87% or about 30% of the time in an earlier analysis of several hundred of the donors. Strong co-occurrence of HLA alleles, especially DR and DQ, made assigning TCR associations to individual alleles difficult. Specific HLA alleles were associated with about 17,000 TCR beta sequences at a false discovery rate of 0.05 in a later analysis. A later analysis found that TCR association rates varied across HLA loci, with DRB1 alleles showing the most associated TCRs and HLA-C alleles the fewest. A later analysis reported that several top co-occurrence clusters appeared linked to parvovirus B19, influenza, CMV and Epstein-Barr virus. The authors suggested that the approach could potentially be generalized to other disease states and immunological phenotypes. Roughly 17 rarely observed V segments, including chromosome 9 orphons, were excluded from the earlier analysis of several hundred of the donors because counts were too low. In a later genetic analysis, fewer N-insertions in productive TCRs were reported among donors in an Asian-associated ancestry cluster than the approximately 670-donor mean. According to a later analysis, most CMV-associated TCR beta chains appeared to be HLA-restricted, and the HLA associations seemed to be driven largely by CMV exposure. The study gave a list of some 150 TCR beta chains associated with cytomegalovirus. Presence/absence analyses assumed roughly uniform sequencing depth across donors, an assumption that may not hold. A few of the identified cytomegalovirus-associated TCR beta chains were confirmed in vitro to be specific for cytomegalovirus antigens. Because the 87-base-pair reads could not distinguish some IMGT-functional V segments, including TRBV6-2 and TRBV6-3, those segments were excluded. A later genetic analysis associated a missense DCLRE1C variant with V-gene and J-gene trimming of TCR beta chains, and an independent cohort replicated the association. HLA typing was unavailable for some donors at each locus, so association tests used only the typed subset. In a later analysis, HLA-associated TCR beta chains showed more clonal expansion and lower generation probabilities than non-associated chains that were equally common. A further reported finding was that TCR beta sequences accurately predicted the HLA-A and HLA-B alleles for most subjects in the first cohort. Cytomegalovirus status was reported to be diagnosed by the classifier with high specificity and sensitivity in both the original and validation cohorts.

Trimming at the junction amounts to 3 bases on V and 6 bases on J, and the germline ends lie 12 bases apart. CDR3 length: 13 amino acids, cysteine to phenylalanine. Only the CDR3 portion is preserved as DNA: 39 bases, with reading frame beginning at the first base. Based on the germline V gene (reference sequence), the CDR1 and CDR2 sequences are SGHAT and FQDESV. The library was obtained by the immunoSEQ multiplex PCR assay. The multiplex PCR relied on a mix of 60 forward primers for TCR Vbeta segments and 13 reverse primers for TCR Jbeta segments. The CDR3 region of rearranged TCR beta genes was amplified from genomic DNA with a multiplex PCR assay. The amplified TCR beta libraries were sequenced on the Illumina HiSeq System as 87-base-pair reads. From the authors' description of their analysis: A later analysis tallied around 82 million unique TCR beta chains across the 666 repertoires, and some 12 million of those chains were shared by two or more donors. To remove PCR and sequencing errors, raw reads were error-corrected and collapsed into unique sequences using a nearest-neighbor algorithm that merged closely related sequences. To assign V, D and J gene segments, CDR3 sequences were aligned to IMGT reference sequences. For a sequence to be retained, a match of at least six nucleotides to both a V gene segment and a J gene segment was required. Rearrangements were classified as productive when the CDR3 lacked stop codons and remained in frame with V and J, and all other rearrangements were classified as non-productive. Following IMGT convention, CDR3 was defined as the stretch from the second conserved V-encoded cysteine to the conserved J-encoded phenylalanine. In an earlier analysis of around 600 of the donors, sequences lacking an unambiguous match to a single V gene segment were excluded. In an earlier analysis of approximately 590 of the donors, a V segment was called functional when productive rearrangements were above 56.7%, and segregating when the standard deviation between donors exceeded 5%. A statistical classification framework was built to diagnose cytomegalovirus status from the catalog of TCR beta chain sequences. In a later analysis, TCR nucleotide sequences were compared against IMGT/GENE-DB human TR gene sequences so that V and J genes could be assigned. A later analysis assigned CDR3 sequences and most-parsimonious VDJ recombination scenarios with the TCRdist pipeline. A later analysis defined each TCR beta chain by its CDR3 amino acid sequence plus V-gene family, and excluded reads lacking a unique V-gene family. A later analysis removed 500 to 600 highly shared, low-generation-probability nucleotide sequences to deal with suspected cross-contamination and a sequencing artifact. For each public chain, a later analysis derived a clonal expansion index from normalized ranks of inferred template counts within each repertoire. In a later analysis, generation probabilities were computed with a VDJ recombination model fitted to out-of-frame rearrangements, and the resulting probabilities were checked against IGoR. In a later analysis, hypergeometric tests were used to score TCR-TCR, TCR-HLA and TCR-CMV co-occurrence, with a repertoire-size bias correction applied to TCR pairs. To estimate false discovery rates, a later analysis permuted the HLA or CMV assignments 20 times. In a later analysis, co-occurring TCRs were grouped using DBSCAN, with TCRdist sequence similarity added in when clustering inside HLA-allele-positive subsets. Repertoires with fewer than 30,000 or more than 120,000 public chains were left out of co-occurrence clustering, as were five repertoires with anomalous nucleotide sharing. TCRdb took this table from immuneACCESS and kept in-frame rearrangements with V and J called. Such tables lack part of the clones; where checked against another copy, unresolved V genes explain under half of the gap, and the rest is unexplained. That table is the source of V, J and clone size, and D and trimming were worked out from the DNA. The sample yields about 150,000 clones; less than 10% were counted once. Under 2% of the sample comes from the top ten.

On this clone itself: The clone's antigen remains unknown. The record has no base qualities; no much larger clone is one base away.

The cohort was made up of hundreds of healthy bone marrow donors. At the time of sampling, all cohort members were nominally healthy, though unrecorded immune exposures were likely present. The donor was CMV seronegative and was included in the group of about 350 seronegative cohort members. A peripheral blood sample was provided by each donor, and peripheral blood mononuclear cells were used for TCR beta sequencing. Genomic DNA extraction from the blood cell samples was performed with the Qiagen DNeasy Blood Extraction Kit. The material sequenced was PBMCs. The TCR sequence derives from a man aged 45 to 65 in good health and CMV-seronegative. The sequence links TRBV11-1 to TRBJ2-7; TRBD2 is perhaps the D gene, given 5 matching bases. CDR3 region: CASSLSSAGEQYF. DNA sequence: TGTGCCAGCAGCTTGAGTTCGGCGGGCGAGCAGTACTTC.